The entry below describes one T cell receptor (beta chain). Its antigen is not known. These data belong to a study of T cell responses to AZD1222 COVID-19 vaccine. Overall study findings and caveats: Just a handful of people given AZD1222 tested seropositive at baseline.

Method: immunoSEQ multiplex PCR; TCRdb's copy keeps in-frame clones and lacks some. The sample contains some 150,000 clones, over 85% of which appear only once. The length of the CDR3 is 15 residues. Germline CDR1 reads KGHSH; CDR2 reads LQKENI. Trimming removed 3 bases from V and 7 bases from J; junction bases left unmatched: 3. Sample: peripheral blood, taken on day 0 of AZD1222 vaccination. The chain uses TRBV18 and TRBJ2-1; 13 positions agree with TRBD2. This sequence was found in an adult in good health. Here the CDR3 DNA reads TGTGCCAGCTCACCCCGGACTAGCGGGAGTAATGAGCAGTTCTTC. Amino acid sequence: CASSPRTSGSNEQFF.